This T cell receptor beta chain was sequenced in a study of glioma-infiltrating T cells. Findings and caveats of the study: Gliomas, especially low-grade, showed above-expected tissue-blood divergence; non-neoplastic patients showed below. Tissue and blood shared very few CDR3 sequences.

This CDR3 comprises 12 residues. Germline V CDR1 and CDR2: SNHLY, FYNNEI. V was cut by 2 bases and J by 2 bases, with 3 bases left in between. This clonotype was observed at least ten times. Its antigen is not known. Amplification of TCR alpha and beta CDR3 regions from RNA used iRepertoire nested multiplex PCR. Input was about 85-400 ng of tissue mRNA or PBMC total RNA. TCRdb ran MiXCR on the multiplex PCR reads and lists one entry per CDR3 protein. Here the sample spans approximately 100,000 distinct CDR3 sequences, about 25% being singletons. The sample comprised glioma tissue, nonneoplastic brain tissue, or PBMCs (not recorded which). The receptor's source is a human donor with low-grade glioma or glioblastoma, undergoing nonglioma brain surgery, or in good health (not recorded which). V gene TRBV2 combines with J gene TRBJ1-2, with D hard to call. This chain's CDR3 is CASSEQNYGYTF. The DNA of the CDR3 is TGTGCCAGCAGTGAACAGAACTATGGCTACACCTTC.